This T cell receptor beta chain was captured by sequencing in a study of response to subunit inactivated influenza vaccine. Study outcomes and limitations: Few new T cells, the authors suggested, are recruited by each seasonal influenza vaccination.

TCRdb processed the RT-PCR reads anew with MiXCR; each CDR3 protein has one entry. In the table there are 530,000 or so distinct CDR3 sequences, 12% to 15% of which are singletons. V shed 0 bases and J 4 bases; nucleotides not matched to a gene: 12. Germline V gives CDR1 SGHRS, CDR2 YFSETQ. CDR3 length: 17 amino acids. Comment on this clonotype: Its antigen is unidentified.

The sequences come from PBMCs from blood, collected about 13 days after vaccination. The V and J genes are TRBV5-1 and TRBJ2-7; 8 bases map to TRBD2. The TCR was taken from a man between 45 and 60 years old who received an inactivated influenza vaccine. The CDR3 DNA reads TGCGCCAGCAGCTTGGGGGGAAGCGGGAGAGGGAAGTACGAGCAGTACTTC. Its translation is CASSLGGSGRGKYEQYF.